This T cell receptor (beta chain) emerged from a study of shared clonotypes between healthy human individuals. Study summary: Each donor contributed plates that comprised three CD4 naive, three CD4 memory, two CD8 naive and one CD8 memory. Regarding the study as a whole: The sampled material consisted only of blood, and tissue repertoires are likely to differ. Having only a few donors restricted how much genetic and exposure-history diversity was captured.

Trimming took off 2 bases at V and 8 bases at J, with 7 bases between the two ends. CDR1 is SGHDT and CDR2 is YYEEEE in the germline V gene. The CDR3 is 12 residues long. Over several immunoSEQ plates, each subset's genomic DNA was distributed in even portions. Method: immunoSEQ multiplex PCR; TCRdb's copy keeps in-frame clones and lacks some. The profile shows about 2.1 million clones, just under 95% of them singletons. For this clone: Its antigen is not known.

Naive CD8 cells lacked CD45RO and underwent positive selection for CCR7, leaving out terminally differentiated effector memory CD45RA+ cells. Sequences were obtained from naive CD8+ T cells from PBMCs. The rearrangement uses TRBV5-6 and TRBJ2-2; no reliable D call. The clonotype originates from a man between 18 and 35 years old in good health. Some clones in this sample may be carry-over from other donors' samples. CDR3 DNA: TGTGCCAGCAGCTTAGAATATGGGGAGCTGTTTTTT. Its translation is CASSLEYGELFF.